This entry lists 13 T cell receptor beta chains sequenced from one sample in a study of regulatory T cells in long-lasting Graves disease. Through Arm-PCR of CDR3 regions and iRepertoire HTBI primers, TCR beta libraries were built. TCRdb re-called the multiplex PCR reads through MiXCR, storing one row per CDR3 protein. The table includes around 480,000 distinct CDR3 sequences, around 15% detected once. The time point was: newly diagnosed GD, antithyroid drugs for less than 3 months. There was RNA extracted from PBMCs, and the TCR library was made from it. The data were also submitted as part of a second study, on T cells in Graves' hyperthyroidism and ophthalmopathy.

The sample consisted of peripheral blood mononuclear cells (PBMCs), taken at new diagnosis, from a patient treated with antithyroid drugs. These receptors all come from a man aged 35 to 55 with Graves disease.

The table lists this clonotype with many counts. The rearrangement uses TRBV20-1 and TRBJ2-4, with 9 bases matching TRBD2. The CDR3 has 14 residues. V lost 5 bases, J lost 4 bases, and 6 bases stayed unmatched. CDR1 and CDR2 from the germline V gene are DFQATT and SNEGSKA (reference sequence). As DNA, the CDR3 is TGCAGTGCTTGGTCTAGCGGGAAAAAAAACATTCAGTACTTC. It is translated as CSAWSSGKKNIQYF.

This clonotype has a count of ten or more. This sequence joins TRBV2 and TRBJ1-6; maybe TRBD1 (5 bases). CDR1 is SNHLY and CDR2 is FYNNEI in the germline V gene. This CDR3 has 16 residues. V was shortened by 1 base and J by 9 bases, with 16 bases between the two germline ends. The CDR3 sequence: CASSEGTNFLGSPLHF. CDR3 nucleotide sequence: TGTGCCAGCAGTGAAGGGACAAATTTCTTAGGTTCACCCCTCCACTTT.

This clonotype has more than one count but fewer than ten. This CDR3 is CASRGRNEQYF. For the CDR3, the DNA is TGTGCCAGCAGGGGCCGGAACGAGCAGTACTTC. The gene calls are TRBV6-2 or TRBV6-3 and TRBJ2-7; no reliable D call. The germline CDR1 and CDR2 sequences are MNHEY and SVGEGT. Trimming took off 6 bases at V and 5 bases at J, with 8 bases between the two ends. This CDR3 has 11 residues.

The genes are TRBV7-2 and TRBJ2-2, with 7 bases identical to TRBD2. Trimming removed 5 bases from V and 7 bases from J; junction bases left unmatched: 10. This CDR3 contains 15 residues. Looked up from germline, CDR1 is SGHTA and CDR2 is FQGNSA. DNA of the CDR3: TGTGCCAGCAGCGATCGAGCGGGATCAAACGGGGAGCTGTTTTTT. Protein sequence: CASSDRAGSNGELFF.

The chain employs TRBV20-1 and TRBJ2-1, with D perhaps matching TRBD2 (6 bases). V lost 0 bases and J lost 11, with 11 bases in between. Germline assignment: CDR1 DFQATT and CDR2 SNEGSKA (reference sequence). The CDR3 is made up of 12 amino acids. The CDR3 loop is CSARDGTFKQFF. The DNA of the CDR3 is TGCAGTGCTAGAGATGGGACTTTTAAGCAGTTCTTC.

V gene TRBV20-1 combines with J gene TRBJ1-5; 10 bases agree with TRBD1. V shed 3 bases and J 4 bases; nucleotides not matched to a gene: 9. The CDR3 spans 16 residues. Germline CDR1 is DFQATT and CDR2 is SNEGSKA (reference sequence). CDR3 nucleotides: TGCAGTGCTAGGACAGGGGGCGTTGTGCTGAATCAGCCCCAGCATTTT. Residues: CSARTGGVVLNQPQHF.

This rearrangement joins TRBV3-1 to TRBJ2-3, with no clear D. The J call is in doubt because the DNA end fits TRBJ1-5 better. The germline V gene encodes CDR1 LGHDT and CDR2 YNNKEL (reference sequence). The CDR3 is 15 residues long. CDR3 in DNA: TGTGCCAGCAGCAGCCAGCGGGAGGGCGGCTATACGCAGCATTTT. Translated, it gives CASSSQREGGYTQHF.

This clonotype was observed at least ten times. The genes are TRBV5-1 and TRBJ1-1; a weak D match, TRBD1 (6 bases). The germline CDR1 and CDR2 sequences are SGHRS and YFSETQ. The CDR3 is made up of 16 amino acids. The V gene lost 3 bases and the J gene lost 1 base, with 16 bases spanning the gap. The CDR3 protein is CASSSTSGTSNTEAFF. CDR3 in DNA: TGCGCCAGCAGCTCTACATCCGGGACATCGAACACTGAAGCTTTCTTT. The variable domain in full, completed from reference TRBV5-1 and TRBJ1-1, reads KAGVTQTPRYLIKTRGQQVTLSCSPISGHRSVSWYQQTPGQGLQFLFEYFSETQRNKGNFPGRFSGRQFSNSRSEMNVSTLELGDSALYLCASSSTSGTSNTEAFFGQGTRLTVV.

J is TRBJ2-7 and V is TRBV15; no reliable D call. The CDR3 contains 14 residues. V was pared by 2 bases and J by 5 bases, with 13 bases between. Germline values: CDR1 LNHNV, CDR2 YYDKDF (reference sequence). The CDR3 loop reads CATSRTSRIDEQYF. CDR3 nucleotide sequence: TGTGCCACCAGCAGAACTTCAAGAATTGACGAGCAGTACTTC.

The rearrangement uses TRBV19 and TRBJ2-6, with 8 bases identical to TRBD1. Germline V gene data show CDR1 as LNHDA and CDR2 as SQIVND (reference sequence). The trim removed 5 bases at V and 4 bases at J, leaving 4 bases unmatched. The CDR3 runs 15 residues. CDR3 in amino acids: CASSGRGQGANVLTF. DNA of the CDR3: TGTGCCAGTAGTGGCAGGGGGCAAGGGGCCAACGTCCTGACTTTC. Full variable domain (rest looked up from reference TRBV19 and TRBJ2-6): DGGITQSPKYLFRKEGQNVTLSCEQNLNHDAMYWYRQDPGQGLRLIYYSQIVNDFQKGDIAEGYSVSREKKESFPLTVTSAQKNPTAFYLCASSGRGQGANVLTFGAGSRLTVL.

Worth noting for this clonotype: Possible read error: a much larger clone is one base away. V gene TRBV12-3 or TRBV12-4 combines with J gene TRBJ2-7; 8 bases match TRBD1. V gave up 1 base and J gave up 5 bases; unmatched junction bases: 7. The CDR3 covers 15 residues. In DNA form, the CDR3 reads TGTGCCAGCAGTTTAGACGGACAGGGAACCCACGAGCAGTACTTC. Its protein product is CASSLDGQGTHEQYF.

This clonotype was seen ten or more times. The J gene is TRBJ1-1, the V gene TRBV11-3; D not certain. Germline CDR1 reads SGHNT; CDR2 reads YENEEA. Trimming shortened V by 2 bases and J by 5 bases, and 12 bases separated the two germline ends. CDR3 length: 14 amino acids. The CDR3 DNA reads TGTGCCAGCAGCTTAACCAAGCTGAGGACTGAAGCTTTCTTT. Translated, it gives CASSLTKLRTEAFF.

This clonotype was seen repeatedly, ten times or more. The chain has TRBV3-1 and TRBJ2-3, with D possibly TRBD1 on 6 matching bases. The V and J ends lost 4 bases and 4 bases respectively, with 24 bases between them. The CDR3 extends over 18 amino acids. The germline V gene has CDR1 LGHDT and CDR2 YNNKEL (reference sequence). For the CDR3, the DNA is TGTGCCAGCAGCCCCCCACTCGGCAGGGGCGGTACGTCAGATACGCAGTATTTT. This sequence encodes CASSPPLGRGGTSDTQYF.